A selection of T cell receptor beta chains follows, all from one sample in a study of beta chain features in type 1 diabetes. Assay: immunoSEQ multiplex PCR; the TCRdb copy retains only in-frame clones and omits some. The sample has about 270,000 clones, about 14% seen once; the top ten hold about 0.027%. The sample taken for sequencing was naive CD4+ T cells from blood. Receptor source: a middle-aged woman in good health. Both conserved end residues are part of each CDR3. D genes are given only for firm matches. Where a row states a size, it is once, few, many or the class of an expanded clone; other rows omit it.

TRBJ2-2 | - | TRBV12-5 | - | TGTGCTAGTGGGCCAGAGAACACCGGGGAGCTGTTTTTT | CASGPENTGELFF
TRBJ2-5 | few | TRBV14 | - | TGTGCCAGCAGCCCAGCGGGTTGGTACCAAGAGACCCAGTACTTC | CASSPAGWYQETQYF
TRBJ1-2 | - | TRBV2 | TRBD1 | TGTGCCAGCAGCGGACAGGGAGTTCGATATGGCTACACCTTC | CASSGQGVRYGYTF
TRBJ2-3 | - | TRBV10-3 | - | TGTGCCATCAGTGATGCTAGGAGCACAGATACGCAGTATTTT | CAISDARSTDTQYF
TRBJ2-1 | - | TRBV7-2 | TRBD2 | TGTGCCAGCAGCTTAGGGCGGGGGGTCCGAAGCTCCTACAATGAGCAGTTCTTC | CASSLGRGVRSSYNEQFF
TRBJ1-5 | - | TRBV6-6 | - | TGTGCCAGCATAGACTCTGGTTATAGCAATCAGCCCCAGCATTTT | CASIDSGYSNQPQHF
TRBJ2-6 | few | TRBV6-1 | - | TGTGCCAGCAGTGCGCAGGGTTCTGGGGCCAACGTCCTGACTTTC | CASSAQGSGANVLTF
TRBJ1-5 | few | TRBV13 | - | TGTGCCAGCAGCTTCAGGGGAGGGGATCAGCCCCAGCATTTT | CASSFRGGDQPQHF
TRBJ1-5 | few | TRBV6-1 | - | TGTGCCAGCAGTGAAAGGGGTACAGGTGCGTGGCCCCAGCATTTT | CASSERGTGAWPQHF
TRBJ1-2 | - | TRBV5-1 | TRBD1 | TGCGCCAGCAGCTTGAGACAGGGGAGGGGCTACACCTTC | CASSLRQGRGYTF